This T cell receptor beta chain was sequenced during a study of T-cell reconstitution after alpha-beta-depleted transplantation in children. Study-wide results and limits: The authors attributed T-cell counts and diversity one year after transplant mostly to newly produced T cells.

Preparing the TCRbeta library involved the use of unique molecular identifiers. One entry per CDR3 protein results from TCRdb running MiXCR on the PCR reads. The repertoire holds about 980,000 distinct CDR3 sequences, with roughly 29% as singletons. The CDR3 is 14 amino acids. Trimming cost V 7 bases and J 7 bases; bases outside gene matches: 10. CDR1 is SNHLY and CDR2 is FYNNEI in the germline V gene. Of note for this clonotype: What it binds is unknown.

The chain combines TRBV2 with TRBJ2-7; 10 bases match TRBD1. This sequence originates from a boy under three years old who had a stem cell transplant for SCID, so the T cells may come from the graft donor. This sample comprised PBMCs, mostly from graft donor cells, obtained 360 days after TCRalphabeta/CD19-depleted stem cell transplant. The CDR3 DNA reads as TGTGCCAGCACCCCACGACAGGGGGCTGGGGAGCAGTACTTC. It is translated as CASTPRQGAGEQYF.